Each of the 27 T cell receptor beta chains below was sequenced from the same sample in a study of Ad26.COV2.S vaccination and SARS-CoV-2 variants. Sequenced by immunoSEQ multiplex PCR; TCRdb stores in-frame clones only, minus some. The sample has under 550,000 clones, 80% to 95% seen once. Treatment noted: around 19 received Ad26.COV2.S at low or high dose, single or two shots; 5 received placebo; per-sample allocation not given. Samples were taken on day 63 after the first vaccine or placebo injection. Sequencing used peripheral blood, obtained in a trial of Ad26.COV2.S vaccine versus placebo. These receptors were taken from a person between 18 and 60 years old who received the Ad26.COV2.S COVID-19 vaccine or a placebo.

V is TRBV10-3 and J is TRBJ1-3, with D possibly being TRBD1 (5 bases). This CDR3 has 18 amino acids. Germline CDR1 is ENHRY and CDR2 is SYGVKD. The V gene lost 0 bases and the J gene lost 2 bases, with 17 bases spanning the gap. The CDR3 region has the DNA TGTGCCATCAGTGAGTCGAAGGGGAACAGAGCGGCTGGAAACACCATATATTTT. It yields the protein CAISESKGNRAAGNTIYF.

The chain joins TRBV5-6 to TRBJ1-6, with D possibly matching TRBD1 (5 bases). V was cut by 2 bases and J by 3 bases, with 6 bases left in between. The CDR3 covers 14 residues. Germline V gives CDR1 SGHDT, CDR2 YYEEEE. CDR3: CASSFQGYNSPLHF. CDR3 nucleotide sequence: TGTGCCAGCAGCTTCCAGGGCTATAATTCACCCCTCCACTTT.

The rearrangement joins TRBV4-3 to TRBJ2-7, with 10 bases fitting TRBD2. J gave up 0 bases and V 2 bases, and 4 bases lay outside the gene matches. The length of the CDR3 is 16 residues. Germline V gives CDR1 LGHNA, CDR2 YSLEER. CDR3 sequence reads: CASSQYGTSASYEQYF. CDR3 coding DNA: TGCGCCAGCAGCCAATATGGGACTAGCGCCTCCTACGAGCAGTACTTC.

In DNA form, the CDR3 reads TGTGCCAGCAGCTTAGCCCGGGACTTCTACAATGAGCAGTTCTTC. It yields the protein CASSLARDFYNEQFF. This rearrangement joins TRBV7-9 to TRBJ2-1; possible D gene TRBD2, 6 bases. CDR3 length: 15 amino acids. V lost 0 bases to trimming and J lost 3 bases, with 9 bases between them. Germline values: CDR1 SEHNR, CDR2 FQNEAQ (reference sequence).

V is TRBV4-1 and J is TRBJ2-3; no firm D call. Germline CDR1 and CDR2: MGHRA and YSYEKL. V was trimmed by 4 bases and J by 1 base, leaving 9 bases between them. The CDR3 sequence is 14 residues long. The CDR3 loop reads CASSPYSGTDTQYF. The CDR3 nucleotides read TGCGCCAGCAGCCCCTACTCAGGCACAGATACGCAGTATTTT.

The V and J genes are TRBV18 and TRBJ2-5, with TRBD1 matching 9 bases. CDR1 KGHSH and CDR2 LQKENI come from the germline V gene. V shed 3 bases, J shed 4 bases, and the junction held 6 bases outside the gene matches. The length of the CDR3 is 15 residues. CDR3 loop: CASSPRDRERETQYF. The CDR3 coding sequence is TGTGCCAGCTCACCTAGGGACAGGGAAAGAGAGACCCAGTACTTC.

This chain joins TRBV7-3 and TRBJ1-1; D unclear. V was shortened by 2 bases and J by 3 bases, with 7 bases between the two germline ends. This CDR3 comprises 13 residues. Germline CDR1 is SGHTA and CDR2 is FQGTGA. The CDR3 reads CASSLLGYTEAFF. The CDR3 DNA sequence: TGTGCCAGCAGCTTACTGGGGTACACTGAAGCTTTCTTT.

J is TRBJ2-5 and V is TRBV2; tentative D call: TRBD1 (6 bases). The CDR3 has 15 residues. Germline V lookup: CDR1 SNHLY, CDR2 FYNNEI. The V and J ends lost 0 bases and 1 base respectively, with 9 bases between them. The CDR3 nucleotides read TGTGCCAGCAGTGAAGCCGGGACACCCCAAGAGACCCAGTACTTC. Protein sequence: CASSEAGTPQETQYF. The full variable domain, with the rest looked up from reference TRBV2 and TRBJ2-5, is EPEVTQTPSHQVTQMGQEVILRCVPISNHLYFYWYRQILGQKVEFLVSFYNNEISEKSEIFDDQFSVERPDGSNFTLKIRSTKLEDSAMYFCASSEAGTPQETQYFGPGTRLLVL.

This clone was observed once. The J gene is TRBJ2-1, the V gene TRBV5-1; D gene ambiguous. Germline V lookup: CDR1 SGHRS, CDR2 YFSETQ. This CDR3 is built from 13 residues. V lost 0 bases and J 8 bases, leaving 9 bases between the germline ends. CDR3 sequence: CASSLGPPYEQFF. CDR3 DNA: TGCGCCAGCAGCTTGGGTCCCCCATATGAGCAGTTCTTC.

This sequence joins TRBV29-1 and TRBJ2-6; 10 positions match TRBD1. V lost 4 bases to trimming and J lost 1 base; unmatched junction nucleotides: 10. The germline V gene encodes CDR1 SQVTM and CDR2 ANQGSEA. The CDR3 is 18 amino acids. The CDR3 loop is CSVVGTGDPRSGANVLTF. Written as DNA, the CDR3 is TGCAGCGTTGTTGGGACAGGGGACCCGAGATCTGGGGCCAACGTCCTGACTTTC.

The chain links TRBV21-1 to TRBJ1-5; the table's TRBD1 call for D was not verified on the DNA. TRBV21-1 corresponds to a pseudogene. This CDR3 region has 17 residues. This CDR3 is CASSLGDRRNSNQPQHF. Here the CDR3 DNA reads TGTGCCAGCAGCCTAGGCGACAGGCGCAATAGCAATCAGCCCCAGCATTTT.

The chain combines TRBV4-3 with TRBJ1-4; D is ambiguous. Trimming removed 1 base at V and 7 bases at J, with 13 bases between. Germline CDR1 reads LGHNA; CDR2 reads YSLEER. This CDR3 has 15 amino acids. Here the CDR3 DNA reads TGCGCCAGCAGCCAAGCAATTGGGTTCGGTGAAAAACTGTTTTTT. It specifies CASSQAIGFGEKLFF.

The CDR3 DNA is TGTGCCAGCAGCCTGGGACAGAGCTCCTATAATTCACCCCTCCACTTT. Translated: CASSLGQSSYNSPLHF. The chain couples TRBV9 to TRBJ1-6; 7 bases match TRBD1. This CDR3 is 16 amino acids long. J gave up 0 bases and V 4 bases, and 4 bases lay outside the gene matches. Germline CDR1 SGDLS, CDR2 YYNGEE.

The chain couples TRBV9 to TRBJ2-7; TRBD2 is a possible D gene (6 bases). Trimming took off 0 bases at V and 1 base at J, with 14 bases between the two ends. The CDR3 runs 16 residues. The germline gives CDR1 SGDLS, CDR2 YYNGEE. The chain's CDR3 is CASSVGLGGNSYEQYF. The DNA for the CDR3 is TGTGCCAGCAGCGTAGGCCTCGGGGGTAATTCCTACGAGCAGTACTTC.

The rearrangement links TRBV19 to TRBJ2-5; D is ambiguous. This CDR3 contains 14 residues. Germline V CDR1 and CDR2: LNHDA, SQIVND (reference sequence). Between the trimmed V and J ends, which lost 3 bases and 0 bases, there was a span of 8 bases. DNA for the CDR3: TGTGCCAGTAGTATCGGCAGCTACCAAGAGACCCAGTACTTC. As protein: CASSIGSYQETQYF.

This clone was found a few times. This chain connects TRBV6-1 to TRBJ1-5; perhaps TRBD1 as D (5 bases). The germline CDR1 and CDR2 sequences are MNHNS and SASEGT. The V end was cut by 4 bases, the J end by 3 bases, with 16 bases between. CDR3 length: 16 residues. The chain's CDR3 is CASSAGPLGINQPQHF. CDR3 in DNA: TGTGCCAGCAGTGCGGGACCTCTGGGGATCAATCAGCCCCAGCATTTT.

The rearrangement joins TRBV2 to TRBJ2-3; D gene unclear. The CDR3 length is 11 residues. Between the trimmed V and J ends, which lost 11 bases and 8 bases, there was a span of 14 bases. Per germline, CDR1 SNHLY and CDR2 FYNNEI. CDR3 sequence reads: CAGSYAGTQYF. The CDR3 DNA is TGTGCCGGGTCTTATGCCGGTACGCAGTATTTT.

The rearrangement links TRBV13 to TRBJ1-3; D unclear. Germline CDR1 is PRHDT and CDR2 is FYEKMQ (reference sequence). The ends were cut back, 0 bases at V and 0 bases at J, with 15 bases in the middle. This CDR3 has 18 residues. The CDR3 region is CASSLGQAGLFSGNTIYF. CDR3 bases: TGTGCCAGCAGCTTAGGCCAGGCAGGTCTATTCTCTGGAAACACCATATATTTT.

The rearrangement joins TRBV7-9 to TRBJ1-5, with a possible D match to TRBD1 (5 bases). Germline V gene data show CDR1 as SEHNR and CDR2 as FQNEAQ (reference sequence). V lost 2 bases to trimming and J lost 1 base, with 18 bases between them. The CDR3 loop spans 18 amino acids. CDR3 in DNA: TGTGCCAGCAGCTTAAATTTGGGAGGGGTTAAAAGCAATCAGCCCCAGCATTTT. Amino acids: CASSLNLGGVKSNQPQHF.

The genes are TRBV6-5 and TRBJ2-7; 9 bases agree with TRBD2. There are 15 residues in the CDR3. Trimming took 3 bases from V and 5 from J; bases not matched to a gene: 8. CDR1 and CDR2 (germline): MNHEY, SVGAGI. CDR3 nucleotides: TGTGCCAGCAGTTATGCGAGCGGGAGGCTAGACGAGCAGTACTTC. Encoded protein: CASSYASGRLDEQYF.

The rearrangement uses TRBV6-6 and TRBJ2-7, with a weak D call TRBD2 (5 bases). V was cut by 6 bases and J by 3 bases, with 12 bases left in between. The germline V gene encodes CDR1 MNHNY and CDR2 SVGAGI (reference sequence). The CDR3 contains 13 residues. The CDR3 sequence: CASRREQFYEQYF. The DNA of the CDR3 is TGTGCCAGCAGGAGGGAACAGTTCTACGAGCAGTACTTC.

This chain uses TRBV12-5 with TRBJ1-2; tentative D call: TRBD1 (6 bases). The CDR3 extends over 15 amino acids. V dropped 7 bases and J dropped 4 bases, with 19 bases sitting between them. From germline, CDR1 is LGHNT and CDR2 FRNRAP. The CDR3 DNA reads TGTGCTAGTGAACCCACAGGGAGAAAAGGCTATGGCTACACCTTC. Translation gives CASEPTGRKGYGYTF.

The chain recombines TRBV7-2 with TRBJ2-7, with no clear D. The V gene lost 3 bases and the J gene lost 0 bases, with 9 bases spanning the gap. This CDR3 comprises 14 residues. CDR1 and CDR2 from the germline V gene are SGHTA and FQGNSA. CDR3 amino acids: CASSFSQASYEQYF. CDR3 in DNA: TGTGCCAGCAGCTTCTCGCAAGCCTCCTACGAGCAGTACTTC. The variable domain in full, with the rest retrieved from reference TRBV7-2 and TRBJ2-7, is GAGVSQSPSNKVTEKGKDVELRCDPISGHTALYWYRQSLGQGLEFLIYFQGNSAPDKSGLPSDRFSAERTGGSVSTLTIQRTQQEDSAVYLCASSFSQASYEQYFGPGTRLTVT.

The J gene is TRBJ1-2, the V gene TRBV2; 7 bases map to TRBD1. V was clipped by 0 bases and J by 8 bases; unmatched bases: 3. The CDR3 runs 13 residues. Germline CDR1 is SNHLY and CDR2 is FYNNEI. This CDR3 reads CASSEARGEGYTF. CDR3 DNA: TGTGCCAGCAGTGAAGCCAGGGGGGAAGGCTACACCTTC.

The chain recombines TRBV7-8 with TRBJ2-7; 13 positions match TRBD2. Per the germline V gene, CDR1 is SGHVS and CDR2 is FQNEAQ. The CDR3 runs to 16 residues. With V trimmed by 4 bases and J by 3 bases, 6 bases remained unmatched. The CDR3, as DNA: TGTGCCAGCAGCTCCAGCCGGACTAGCGGGAGCTACGAGCAGTACTTC. This sequence encodes CASSSSRTSGSYEQYF.

There are a few counts of this clone. This sequence joins TRBV5-8 and TRBJ1-5; unclear D gene. The CDR3 has 17 amino acids. Trimming removed 0 bases at V and 2 bases at J, with 15 bases between. CDR1 and CDR2 (germline): SGHTS, YDEGEE. The CDR3 DNA is TGTGCCAGCAGCTTGGATTCCGTCAGGTGGGGCAATCAGCCCCAGCATTTT. Its translation: CASSLDSVRWGNQPQHF.

V gene TRBV7-2 combines with J gene TRBJ1-6, with D possibly matching TRBD1 (5 bases). This CDR3 comprises 15 residues. The ends were cut back, 5 bases at V and 6 bases at J, with 14 bases in the middle. CDR1 SGHTA and CDR2 FQGNSA come from the germline V gene. The CDR3 reads CASSLLGAFNSPLHF. In nucleotides, the CDR3 is TGTGCCAGCAGCCTTCTCGGGGCGTTTAATTCACCCCTCCACTTT.